Sequencing of this T cell receptor (beta chain) was carried out in a study of technical replicates of blood from several donors. Only in-frame clones appear in the TCRdb table, and some are missing; sequencing was by immunoSEQ multiplex PCR. The profile shows about 68,000 clones, 95% to 97% of them singletons. Germline CDR1 is SGHRS and CDR2 is YFSETQ. V lost 0 bases and J lost 4, with 13 bases in between. The CDR3 runs 16 residues. The sequencing input was T cells isolated from PBMCs. The chain employs TRBV5-1 and TRBJ2-2, with D possibly TRBD2 on 5 matching bases. The source is a human donor in good health. CDR3 loop: CASSLAPGSGTGELFF. The CDR3 DNA reads TGCGCCAGCAGCTTGGCCCCGGGGTCGGGCACCGGGGAGCTGTTTTTT.